The source of this TCR beta chain is a study of cytomegalovirus exposure and HLA in healthy donors. General study findings and limits: V- and J-gene trimming of TCR beta was linked (in a later analysis) to a missense DCLRE1C variant.

Researchers ran the PCR with 60 Vbeta and 13 Jbeta primers. Only in-frame clones appear in the TCRdb table, and some are missing; sequencing was by immunoSEQ multiplex PCR. The sample contains 100,000 to 150,000 clones, around 79% of which appear only once. The CDR3 length is 15 residues. V lost 10 bases, J lost 11 bases, and 19 bases stayed unmatched. The V gene's germline CDR1 is MNHEY and CDR2 SMNVEV (reference sequence). With respect to this clone: Antigen: not known.

The gene calls are TRBV27 and TRBJ1-1; 10 bases agree with TRBD1. The sequenced material came from PBMCs. The sequence was obtained from a woman aged 40-49 years in good health and CMV-seronegative. CDR3 protein: CATASAGTGASAAFF. The DNA for the CDR3 is TGTGCCACCGCCTCGGCCGGGACAGGGGCCTCCGCCGCTTTCTTT.